This T cell receptor (beta chain) was retrieved from a study of T cell responses to AZD1222 COVID-19 vaccine. The CDR3 runs to 14 residues. Deletions cut 5 bases from V and 1 base from J, with 9 bases between. The V gene's germline CDR1 is MNHNY and CDR2 SVGAGI (reference sequence). Clones were read by immunoSEQ multiplex PCR, and TCRdb kept only the in-frame ones, dropping some. This sample has 170,000 or so clones, with around nine tenths found just once. The receptor's source is an adult in good health. The chain carries TRBV6-6 and TRBJ2-1; D is undetermined. Specimen: peripheral blood, collected on day 0 of AZD1222 vaccination. CDR3: CASSDAGSYNEQFF. The CDR3, as DNA: TGTGCCAGCAGTGACGCCGGGTCCTACAATGAGCAGTTCTTC.